Described below is a single T cell receptor beta chain sequence and its context. Its cognate antigen is unknown. The source of the sample is a study of CD8+CD57+ T cells in acquired aplastic anemia. Study background: Mean yield of DNA from sorted CD4+ and CD8+ cells was about 3.2 ug. CD4+ reads averaged about 11 million in healthy donors.

Study-wide results and limits: CD8+ Simpson's diversity showed no significant patient-control difference. Around 30 sequences, all CD8+ CDR3, were shared between patients and controls.

Both TCR beta VDJ combination and CDR3 sequence profiling were carried out. Genomic DNA was the template for this profiling. From the reads, TCRdb called clonotypes with MiXCR, one entry per CDR3 protein. Of about 200,000 distinct CDR3 sequences detected, roughly 35% appear once; the ten largest clones hold 1.1%. The V gene's germline CDR1 is SGDLS and CDR2 YYNGEE. Losses at the gene ends were 7 bases for V and 4 bases for J; bases not matched to a gene: 15. This CDR3 has 16 amino acids. Sequenced material: sorted CD4+, CD8+, or CD8+CD57+ T cells (not recorded which) from PBMCs. The gene calls are TRBV9 and TRBJ1-1, with 8 bases that match TRBD1. The clonotype comes from a human donor in good health, serving as a control. CDR3 nucleotide sequence: TGTGCCAGCTCACCACTGGGCCCCGGACAGGGCACTGAAGCTTTCTTT. Translating it yields CASSPLGPGQGTEAFF.